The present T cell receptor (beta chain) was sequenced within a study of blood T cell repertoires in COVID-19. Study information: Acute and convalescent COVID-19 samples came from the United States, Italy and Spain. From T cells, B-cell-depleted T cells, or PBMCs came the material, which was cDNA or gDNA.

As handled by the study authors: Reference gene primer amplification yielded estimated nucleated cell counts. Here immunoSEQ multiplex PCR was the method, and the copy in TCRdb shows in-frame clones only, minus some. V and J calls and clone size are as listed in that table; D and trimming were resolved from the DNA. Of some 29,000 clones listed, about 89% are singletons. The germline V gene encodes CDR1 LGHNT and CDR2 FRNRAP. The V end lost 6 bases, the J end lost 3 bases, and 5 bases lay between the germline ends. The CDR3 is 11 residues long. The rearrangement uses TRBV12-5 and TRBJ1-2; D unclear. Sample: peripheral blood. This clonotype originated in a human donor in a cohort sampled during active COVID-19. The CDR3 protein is CASGRDYGYTF. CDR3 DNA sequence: TGTGCTAGTGGGCGGGACTATGGCTACACCTTC.